This entry is about one T cell receptor beta chain. This clonotype was counted a few times. Its recognized antigen is unknown. Base quality data are lacking; no much larger clone is found one base away. This sample stems from a study of blood T cells in healthy people across ages (dated by TCRdb to between 2014 and 2016). At the level of the whole study: In model experiments, roughly one uniquely barcoded TCR beta cDNA molecule per two T cells was captured by template switching. To track age-related changes in TCR beta repertoire diversity, the study relied on deep sequencing normalized with unique cDNA molecular identifiers. The donors were divided into four age groups: young (average around 15 years), middle-aged (about 41), aged (around 59) and long-lived (roughly 82). Donors of different ages were randomly distributed across sequencing lanes to avoid experimental bias. For two donors (one aged 18 to 30 and one aged 80 or older), the study analyzed two additional independent replicas of 1 million unique cDNA reads from the same blood draw.

General findings and caveats noted by the study authors: Bulk unsorted PBMC profiling prevented conclusive comparison of naive and antigen-experienced compartments. There was a strong correlation between observed TCR beta diversity and the percentage of naive T cells measured by flow cytometry. Estimates of total diversity based on one million sequenced T cells were considered lower bounds and underestimates. The long-lived group showed more naive CD4+ T cells, fewer expanded clones and increased TCR diversity than the aged group, suggesting age selection. As age increased, observed TCR beta diversity per million T cells dropped in a roughly linear way, and a significant reduction was already evident by age 40. Because donor CMV infection status was unknown, age-related changes in expanded clonotypes were potentially confounded.

The protocol used for the library was 5' RACE. Sequenced using an Illumina HiSeq 2500. A second PCR of roughly 7 to 11 cycles was performed with a sample-barcoded 5' primer and a J-beta primer mix. Each TCR beta cDNA molecule received a unique molecular identifier from a template-switch 5' adaptor carrying 12 random nucleotides. Each sample yielded at least 2.5 million CDR3-containing paired-end reads. All of the RNA was converted into first-strand cDNA using the Mint cDNA synthesis kit, with a TRBC-specific oligonucleotide serving as the primer. Following uracil-DNA glycosylase treatment, all cDNA underwent a first 18-cycle PCR with the universal primers M1SS and BC2_uni_R. The authors' pipeline ran thus. For normalization, 1 million high-quality reads were randomly selected from each sample, with every read carrying a distinct molecular identifier. Instead of being binned into consensus sequences, reads with shared molecular identifiers were discarded. MiTCR, with a Q25 quality threshold and the strictest error-elimination algorithm, was used for CDR3 identification, clonotype clustering and error correction. A nonparametric unseen species model with Euler transformation was used to estimate lower-bound total TCR beta diversity. Using fastp at Q25 and MiXCR, TCRdb reprocessed the public reads and kept productive beta chains. Identical CDR3 protein sequences are pooled into one entry, listed with their most common genes and DNA. The V and J calls were not made by the authors but by TCRdb's processing. The sample includes about 1,600,000 distinct CDR3 sequences, with approximately 40% observed a single time. Clones ranked in the top ten supply 7.9% of the sample.

Relative to germline, V is missing 3 bases and J is missing 3 bases, with 4 bases of the junction outside any gene match. The CDR3, from cysteine to phenylalanine, totals 15 residues. Kept here is only the CDR3 DNA, which spans 45 bases and is read in frame from base 1. Based on the germline V gene, the CDR1 and CDR2 sequences are MNHEY and SVGAGI. Systemically healthy Caucasian individuals from Russia, around 38 in total and aged about 6 to 100 years, were included as donors. Each donor gave 9.5 to 10 milliliters of peripheral blood, drawn into EDTA-treated Vacutainer tubes. Ficoll-Paque density-gradient centrifugation was used to isolate PBMCs, with at least 7 million per sample. Trizol reagent was used to extract total RNA from PBMCs, with at least 5.5 micrograms per sample. For every donor, an aliquot of PBMCs went through flow cytometry to measure the percentages of naive CD45RAhigh/CD27high T cells.

The sequence derives from a woman under 30 in good health. The source material was blood. The chain is assembled from TRBV6-5 and TRBJ1-4; the junction holds 7 bases that match TRBD1. The CDR3 protein is CASSYEGAPNEKLFF. The DNA sequence is as follows: TGTGCCAGCAGTTATGAGGGGGCGCCTAATGAAAAACTGTTTTTT.